The text below deals with one T cell receptor beta chain. Its antigen is not identified. The sample originates from a study of shared clonotypes between healthy human individuals. A roughly 220 ng quantity of DNA, around 30,000 T cell genomes, went into the sorted-subset replicate PCRs. Authors' analysis steps: Filtering differed since immunoSEQ provided only junctions, with no quality scores. Sequencing used immunoSEQ multiplex PCR; TCRdb keeps in-frame clones, though not all of them. V and J calls and clone size follow that table, whereas D and trimming were derived from the DNA. The top ten hold about 0.11% of the sample, which has around 610,000 clones, roughly 96% seen once. Naive CD8 cells were CD45RO-negative, positively selected for CCR7, excluding terminally differentiated effector memory CD45RA+ cells. The ends lost 1 base at V and 9 bases at J; junction bases unmatched: 15. The CDR3 contains 17 residues. CDR1 SGHNT and CDR2 YENEEA come from the germline V gene.

Study-wide results and caveats: The study drew on few donors, limiting represented genetic and exposure-history diversity.

Sequencing used naive CD8+ T cells sorted from blood. This clonotype originated in a woman under 40 in good health. V is TRBV11-3 and J is TRBJ1-5; 7 bases align to TRBD1. The CDR3 coding sequence is TGTGCCAGCAGCTTAGCCCACAGGGGCCTGCGGATGTGGCCCCAGCATTTT. Protein: CASSLAHRGLRMWPQHF.